This is a list of T cell receptor beta chains from one sample in a study of blood T cell repertoires in COVID-19. Profiling relied on immunoSEQ multiplex PCR, and the TCRdb table lists in-frame clones only, not all of them. The repertoire includes around 150,000 clones, around 87% of them detected once, and 0.99% sits in the top ten. The specimen sequenced was peripheral blood. The receptors here all came from a man aged 18-30 years with acute or convalescent COVID-19. The CDR3 runs from the conserved cysteine through the conserved F or W. The D gene is left open where the match is weak. The listing skips clone size in some rows; elsewhere it reads once, few, many or a size class.

j_call: TRBJ2-1
v_call: TRBV4-1
cdr3_length: 16
d_call: TRBD2
clone_size: NA
cdr3_nt: TGCGCCAGCAGCCGGGGCCGGCGGGGGGGAGGTGATGAGCAGTTCTTC
cdr3_aa: CASSRGRRGGGDEQFF

j_call: TRBJ2-7
v_call: TRBV7-8
cdr3_length: 14
d_call: NA
clone_size: NA
cdr3_nt: TGTGCCAGCAGCGCAGGACGGACATCCTACGAGCAGTACTTC
cdr3_aa: CASSAGRTSYEQYF

j_call: TRBJ2-5
v_call: TRBV7-3
cdr3_length: 14
d_call: TRBD2
clone_size: NA
cdr3_nt: TGTGCCAGCAGCTTAATGGGGGGGCAAGAGACCCAGTACTTC
cdr3_aa: CASSLMGGQETQYF

j_call: TRBJ2-7
v_call: TRBV6-5
cdr3_length: 14
d_call: NA
clone_size: NA
cdr3_nt: TGTGCCAGCAGTCTAGACAGTGCGGTATCCGAGCAGTACTTC
cdr3_aa: CASSLDSAVSEQYF

j_call: TRBJ2-5
v_call: TRBV9
cdr3_length: 13
d_call: NA
clone_size: NA
cdr3_nt: TGTGCCAGCAGCTTCACTAGTGGAGAGACCCAGTACTTC
cdr3_aa: CASSFTSGETQYF

j_call: TRBJ2-5
v_call: TRBV5-1
cdr3_length: 14
d_call: NA
clone_size: NA
cdr3_nt: TGCGCCAGCAGCCCCCGGAGGGGGGGGGAGACCCAGTACTTC
cdr3_aa: CASSPRRGGETQYF

j_call: TRBJ1-1
v_call: TRBV9
cdr3_length: 15
d_call: NA
clone_size: once
cdr3_nt: TGTGCCAGCAGCGTAGGATCTTACTCAAACACTGAAGCTTTCTTT
cdr3_aa: CASSVGSYSNTEAFF

j_call: TRBJ2-5
v_call: TRBV11-2
cdr3_length: 15
d_call: TRBD1
clone_size: NA
cdr3_nt: TGTGCCAGCAGCCCCGGGACAGGGGGCTCGGAGACCCAGTACTTC
cdr3_aa: CASSPGTGGSETQYF

j_call: TRBJ2-1
v_call: TRBV19
cdr3_length: 16
d_call: NA
clone_size: NA
cdr3_nt: TGTGCCAGTAGTATGGTTAGCGGATACTCCTACAATGAGCAGTTCTTC
cdr3_aa: CASSMVSGYSYNEQFF

j_call: TRBJ2-1
v_call: TRBV28
cdr3_length: 12
d_call: NA
clone_size: NA
cdr3_nt: TGTGCCAGCAGTTTAGCACGGGGGGAGCAGTTCTTC
cdr3_aa: CASSLARGEQFF

j_call: TRBJ2-3
v_call: TRBV2
cdr3_length: 16
d_call: NA
clone_size: NA
cdr3_nt: TGTGCCAGCAGTGTCCGCGGGGCCCCTAGCACAGATACGCAGTATTTT
cdr3_aa: CASSVRGAPSTDTQYF

j_call: TRBJ1-4
v_call: TRBV6-5
cdr3_length: 14
d_call: TRBD1
clone_size: NA
cdr3_nt: TGTGCCAGCAGTTCGGACAGGGGGTTTGGAAAACTGTTTTTT
cdr3_aa: CASSSDRGFGKLFF

j_call: TRBJ1-5
v_call: TRBV7-2
cdr3_length: 14
d_call: TRBD1
clone_size: NA
cdr3_nt: TGTGCCAGCAAGGGACAGGGGGCAAATCAGCCCCAGCATTTT
cdr3_aa: CASKGQGANQPQHF